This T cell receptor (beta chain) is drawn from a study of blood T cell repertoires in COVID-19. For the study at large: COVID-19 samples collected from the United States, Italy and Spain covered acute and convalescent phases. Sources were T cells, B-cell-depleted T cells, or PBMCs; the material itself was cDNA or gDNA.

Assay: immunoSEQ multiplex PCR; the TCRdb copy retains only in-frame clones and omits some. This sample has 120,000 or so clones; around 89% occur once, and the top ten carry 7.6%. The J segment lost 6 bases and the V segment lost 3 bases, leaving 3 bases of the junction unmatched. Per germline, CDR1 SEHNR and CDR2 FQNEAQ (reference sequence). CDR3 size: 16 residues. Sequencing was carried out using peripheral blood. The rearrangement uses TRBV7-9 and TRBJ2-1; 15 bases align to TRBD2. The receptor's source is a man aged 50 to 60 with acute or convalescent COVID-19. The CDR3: CASSFWTSGRANEQFF. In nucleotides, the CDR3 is TGTGCCAGCAGCTTCTGGACTAGCGGGAGGGCCAATGAGCAGTTCTTC. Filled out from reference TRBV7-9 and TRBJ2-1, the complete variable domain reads DTGVSQNPRHKITKRGQNVTFRCDPISEHNRLYWYRQTLGQGPEFLTYFQNEAQLEKSRLLSDRFSAERPKGSFSTLEIQRTEQGDSAMYLCASSFWTSGRANEQFFGPGTRLTVL.